The 18 T cell receptor beta chains below were found in one sample sequenced in a study of T-cell memory formation after mild COVID-19. Via MiXCR, TCRdb re-called the 5' RACE reads, giving one row per CDR3 protein. The sample yields 200,000 to 250,000 distinct CDR3 sequences, more than 9% seen once. Material for sequencing was PBMCs or a T cell subset sorted from them (not recorded which). The receptors originated from a man in his late teens or twenties who had mild COVID-19 (a few samples of this study predate the infection). Cell type and time point are not known.

This chain joins TRBV7-9 and TRBJ2-1, with D possibly matching TRBD2 (5 bases). V gave up 5 bases and J gave up 0 bases, with 14 bases separating them. This CDR3 has 16 amino acids. CDR1 SEHNR and CDR2 FQNEAQ come from the germline V gene (reference sequence). The CDR3 reads CASSATIGSSYNEQFF. The CDR3 DNA sequence: TGTGCCAGCAGCGCGACTATAGGGAGCTCCTACAATGAGCAGTTCTTC.

The chain employs TRBV23-1 and TRBJ2-1, with D tentatively TRBD1 or TRBD2 (5 bases each). Being an ORF, TRBV23-1 has a function that is uncertain. This CDR3 spans 21 amino acids. V was pared by 3 bases and J by 0 bases, with 27 bases between. The CDR3 DNA follows: TGCGCCAGCAGTCAGGTGCAACGGCAAATCACGGGACGCCACTCCTACAATGAGCAGTTCTTC. Its protein is CASSQVQRQITGRHSYNEQFF.

The chain has TRBV6-6 and TRBJ1-4, with TRBD1 matching 7 bases. The germline CDR1 and CDR2 sequences are MNHNY and SVGAGI (reference sequence). The CDR3 is made up of 15 amino acids. Unmatched junction bases numbered 4, after V lost 0 bases and J lost 6 bases. CDR3 sequence (DNA): TGTGCCAGCAGTTACTCGGCAGGGGGGGATGAAAAACTGTTTTTT. Protein product: CASSYSAGGDEKLFF.

This clonotype was detected many times. V gene TRBV7-2 combines with J gene TRBJ1-5; maybe TRBD1 (6 bases). CDR3 size: 15 residues. The V end lost 5 bases, the J end lost 14 bases, and 25 bases lay between the germline ends. Germline-derived CDR1 and CDR2 are SGHTA and FQGNSA. The CDR3 region is CASSPTGGFPRSEHF. The CDR3 region has the DNA TGTGCCAGCAGCCCTACTGGGGGCTTTCCCCGTTCAGAGCATTTT.

This clonotype was found a few times. The chain is built from TRBV4-1 and TRBJ2-7; TRBD1 matches 7 bases. The CDR3 runs to 15 residues. Germline trimming cut 2 bases from V and 3 bases from J; bases unmatched to any gene: 7. Germline CDR1 is MGHRA and CDR2 is YSYEKL. CDR3: CASSQTTGQNYEQYV. The CDR3 DNA follows: TGCGCCAGCAGCCAAACGACGGGACAGAACTACGAGCAGTACGTC.

The chain links TRBV4-3 to TRBJ2-3; unclear D gene. The V gene lost 3 bases and the J gene lost 2 bases, with 9 bases spanning the gap. Germline CDR1 is LGHNA and CDR2 is YSLEER. CDR3 length: 14 amino acids. CDR3 coding DNA: TGCGCCAGCAGCCACGGCGGATTCACAGATACGCAGTATTTT. Translated, it gives CASSHGGFTDTQYF.

This chain joins TRBV7-2 and TRBJ2-3, with 8 bases identical to TRBD2. CDR1 is SGHTA, CDR2 FQGNSA, per germline. The V segment lost 3 bases and the J segment 2 bases; nucleotides outside the gene matches: 4. CDR3 length: 15 amino acids. CDR3 protein: CASSLVAGNTDTQYF. DNA of the CDR3: TGTGCCAGCAGCTTGGTAGCGGGGAACACAGATACGCAGTATTTT. The full variable domain, with the rest looked up from reference TRBV7-2 and TRBJ2-3, is GAGVSQSPSNKVTEKGKDVELRCDPISGHTALYWYRQSLGQGLEFLIYFQGNSAPDKSGLPSDRFSAERTGGSVSTLTIQRTQQEDSAVYLCASSLVAGNTDTQYFGPGTRLTVL.

Ten or more counts support this clonotype. The chain couples TRBV11-2 to TRBJ2-1; D might be TRBD1 or TRBD2, each matching 5 bases. V shed 8 bases and J shed 10 bases, with 12 bases lying between them. Germline CDR1 and CDR2: SGHAT and FQNNGV. The CDR3 consists of 11 residues. The CDR3 DNA reads as TGTGCCAGCTCCCGGGGCTCCGAGCAGTTCTTC. Amino acid sequence: CASSRGSEQFF.

The chain couples TRBV4-1 to TRBJ1-2; D gene uncertain. CDR3 length: 17 residues. V lost 0 bases to trimming and J lost 4 bases, with 18 bases between them. The germline CDR1 and CDR2 sequences are MGHRA and YSYEKL. The CDR3 reads CASSQDLSEARRYGYTF. In DNA, the CDR3 is TGCGCCAGCAGCCAAGATTTGTCGGAAGCGCGTCGCTATGGCTACACCTTC.

This clonotype was seen a few times. This sequence joins TRBV3-1 and TRBJ2-1; D is unclear. V was cut by 4 bases and J by 0 bases, with 13 bases left in between. CDR1 and CDR2 (germline): LGHDT, YNNKEL (reference sequence). This CDR3 is 16 amino acids long. The CDR3 sequence: CASSLGSGGSYNEQFF. In DNA, the CDR3 is TGTGCCAGCAGCCTTGGCTCAGGCGGCTCCTACAATGAGCAGTTCTTC.

The genes are TRBV6-6 and TRBJ1-2, with no clear D. V lost 3 bases and J 8 bases, leaving 7 bases between the germline ends. The germline V gene has CDR1 MNHNY and CDR2 SVGAGI (reference sequence). CDR3 size: 11 residues. The CDR3 DNA is TGTGCCAGCAGTTATCTCGTCGGCTACACCTTC. It encodes CASSYLVGYTF.

The genes are TRBV7-3 and TRBJ2-1, with 8 bases fitting TRBD2. V gave up 0 bases and J gave up 5 bases; unmatched junction bases: 6. Germline V gene lookup returns CDR1 SGHTA and CDR2 FQGTGA. The CDR3 runs 16 residues. CDR3 nucleotides: TGTGCCAGCAGCTTAACGGGCCGGGGGGGCCACAATGAGCAGTTCTTC. Amino acids: CASSLTGRGGHNEQFF.

This clonotype has just a few counts. V gene TRBV6-2 or TRBV6-3 combines with J gene TRBJ2-7; D is undetermined. The CDR3 is made up of 14 amino acids. Germline loops: CDR1 MNHEY, CDR2 SVGEGT. V was cut by 1 base and J by 2 bases, with 9 bases left in between. The CDR3 nucleotides are TGTGCCAGCAGTTACTATGAGGTAACCTACGAGCAGTACTTC. Protein: CASSYYEVTYEQYF.

The V and J genes are TRBV6-1 and TRBJ1-2; 8 positions match TRBD1. The germline V gene encodes CDR1 MNHNS and CDR2 SASEGT. This CDR3 is built from 14 residues. The junction had 9 bases not matched to a gene; V was cut back by 8 bases and J by 4 bases. The CDR3 region is CASHVGTGPYGYTF. The CDR3, as DNA: TGTGCCAGCCACGTGGGGACAGGCCCCTATGGCTACACCTTC.

This clonotype was detected many times. The rearrangement uses TRBV9 and TRBJ2-1; D possibly corresponds to TRBD2 (6 bases). The CDR3 consists of 15 residues. The V gene lost 3 bases and the J gene lost 7 bases, with 17 bases spanning the gap. CDR1 is SGDLS and CDR2 is YYNGEE in the germline V gene. CDR3 sequence reads: CASSDGTLYGNEQFF. The DNA of the CDR3 is TGTGCCAGCAGCGACGGGACTTTATATGGTAATGAGCAGTTCTTC.

This clonotype was seen only once. The rearrangement links TRBV21-1 to TRBJ1-5; TRBD1, as called in the table, went unchecked against the DNA. TRBV21-1 is a pseudogene locus. The CDR3 sequence is 20 residues long. This CDR3 reads CASSPRVRSPRSYSNQPQHF. CDR3 bases: TGTGCCAGCAGCCCAAGGGTCAGGAGCCCAAGGTCTTATAGCAATCAGCCCCAGCATTTT.

This clonotype has more than one count but fewer than ten. This chain connects TRBV5-1 to TRBJ1-6; 9 bases fit TRBD1. V dropped 4 bases and J dropped 8; count of bases not matched to a gene: 10. The germline CDR1 and CDR2 sequences are SGHRS and YFSETQ. This CDR3 comprises 16 residues. CDR3 DNA sequence: TGCGCCAGCAGCCCCCGGGACAGGGCGGAATATTCACCCCTCCACTTT. Translating gives CASSPRDRAEYSPLHF.

The chain links TRBV20-1 to TRBJ2-7, with 12 bases lining up with TRBD2. CDR3 length: 16 amino acids. Germline V CDR1 and CDR2: DFQATT, SNEGSKA (reference sequence). J gave up 2 bases and V 3 bases, and 8 bases lay outside the gene matches. The DNA for the CDR3 is TGCAGTGCTAGTCACATACTAGCGGGGGGACCCTACGAGCAGTACTTC. It encodes CSASHILAGGPYEQYF.